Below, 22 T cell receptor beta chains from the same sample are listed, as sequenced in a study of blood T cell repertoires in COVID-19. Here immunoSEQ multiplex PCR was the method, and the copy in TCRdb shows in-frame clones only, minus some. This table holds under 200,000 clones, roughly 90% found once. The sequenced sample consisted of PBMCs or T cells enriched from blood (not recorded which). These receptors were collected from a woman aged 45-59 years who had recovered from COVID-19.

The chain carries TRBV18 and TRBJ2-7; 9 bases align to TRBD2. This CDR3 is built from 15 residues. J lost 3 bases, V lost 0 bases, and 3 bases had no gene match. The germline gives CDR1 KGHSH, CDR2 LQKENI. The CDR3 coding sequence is TGTGCCAGCTCACCACCGGGACTAGCCGGCTACGAGCAGTACTTC. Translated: CASSPPGLAGYEQYF.

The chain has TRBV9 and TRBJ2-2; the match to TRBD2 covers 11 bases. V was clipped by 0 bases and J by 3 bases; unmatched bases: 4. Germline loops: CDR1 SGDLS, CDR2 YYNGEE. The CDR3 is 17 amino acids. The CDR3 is CASSVDPSGGYTGELFF. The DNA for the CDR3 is TGTGCCAGCAGCGTAGACCCTAGCGGGGGGTACACCGGGGAGCTGTTTTTT.

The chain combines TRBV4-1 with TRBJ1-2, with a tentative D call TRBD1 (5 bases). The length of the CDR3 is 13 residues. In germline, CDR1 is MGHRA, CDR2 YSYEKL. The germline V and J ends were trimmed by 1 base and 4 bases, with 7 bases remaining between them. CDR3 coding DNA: TGCGCCAGCAGCCAAGGGCAGGGCTATGGCTACACCTTC. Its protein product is CASSQGQGYGYTF.

The CDR3, as DNA: TGTGCCAGCAGTTTCTCGCGGACAGATACGCAGTATTTT. This gives the protein CASSFSRTDTQYF. V and J are TRBV28 and TRBJ2-3, with D unclear. Germline assignment: CDR1 MDHEN and CDR2 SYDVKM. The CDR3 has 13 amino acids. The V and J ends lost 3 bases and 3 bases respectively, with 7 bases between them.

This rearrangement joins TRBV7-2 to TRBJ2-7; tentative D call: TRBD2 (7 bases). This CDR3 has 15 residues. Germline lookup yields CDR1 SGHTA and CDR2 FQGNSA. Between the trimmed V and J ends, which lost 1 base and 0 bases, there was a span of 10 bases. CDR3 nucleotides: TGTGCCAGCAGCTTAGAGGGGGGGAGCTCCTACGAGCAGTACTTC. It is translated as CASSLEGGSSYEQYF.

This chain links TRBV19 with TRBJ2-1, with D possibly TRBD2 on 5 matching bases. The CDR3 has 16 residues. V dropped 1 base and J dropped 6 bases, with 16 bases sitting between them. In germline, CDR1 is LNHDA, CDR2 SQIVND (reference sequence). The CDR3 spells CASSIVPSLWPNEQFF. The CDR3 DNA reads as TGTGCCAGTAGTATAGTTCCTAGCCTATGGCCCAATGAGCAGTTCTTC.

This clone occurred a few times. This CDR3 reads CASQQRGGGETQYF. The CDR3 coding sequence is TGCGCCAGCCAACAACGGGGGGGTGGAGAGACCCAGTACTTC. J is TRBJ2-5 and V is TRBV10-2; 8 bases line up with TRBD2. CDR3 length: 14 amino acids. Germline loops: CDR1 WSHSY, CDR2 SAAADI. Trimming at V came to 8 bases and at J to 4 bases, leaving 9 bases not matched to a gene.

The CDR3 is CASGTSGTGQTGELFF. The DNA of the CDR3 is TGTGCTAGTGGCACATCCGGGACAGGGCAGACCGGGGAGCTGTTTTTT. This chain joins TRBV12-5 and TRBJ2-2; 9 nucleotides line up with TRBD1. The CDR3 runs to 16 residues. Germline V gives CDR1 LGHNT, CDR2 FRNRAP. V shed 6 bases and J 5 bases; nucleotides not matched to a gene: 10. Complete variable domain (other parts from reference TRBV12-5 and TRBJ2-2): DARVTQTPRHKVTEMGQEVTMRCQPILGHNTVFWYRQTMMQGLELLAYFRNRAPLDDSGMPKDRFSAEMPDATLATLKIQPSEPRDSAVYFCASGTSGTGQTGELFFGEGSRLTVL.

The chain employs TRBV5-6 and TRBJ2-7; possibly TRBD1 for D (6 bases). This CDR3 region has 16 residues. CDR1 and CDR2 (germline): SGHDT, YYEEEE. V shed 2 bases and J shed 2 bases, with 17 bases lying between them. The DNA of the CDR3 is TGTGCCAGCAGCTTCCTTAAGATGGACAGACCCTACGAGCAGTACTTC. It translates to CASSFLKMDRPYEQYF.

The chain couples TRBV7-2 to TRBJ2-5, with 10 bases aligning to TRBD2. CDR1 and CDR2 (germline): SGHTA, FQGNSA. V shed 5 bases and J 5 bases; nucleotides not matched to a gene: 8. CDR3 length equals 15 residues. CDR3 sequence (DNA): TGTGCCAGCAGCCAGCTAGCGGGGGTCAGGGAGACCCAGTACTTC. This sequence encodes CASSQLAGVRETQYF.

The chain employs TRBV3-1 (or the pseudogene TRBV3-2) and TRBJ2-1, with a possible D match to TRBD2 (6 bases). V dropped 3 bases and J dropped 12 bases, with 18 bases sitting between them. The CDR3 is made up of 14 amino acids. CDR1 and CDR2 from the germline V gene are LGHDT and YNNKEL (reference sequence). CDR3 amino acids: CASSHRGAEDGQFF. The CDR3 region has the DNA TGTGCCAGCAGCCATCGCGGGGCAGAGGACGGGCAGTTCTTC.

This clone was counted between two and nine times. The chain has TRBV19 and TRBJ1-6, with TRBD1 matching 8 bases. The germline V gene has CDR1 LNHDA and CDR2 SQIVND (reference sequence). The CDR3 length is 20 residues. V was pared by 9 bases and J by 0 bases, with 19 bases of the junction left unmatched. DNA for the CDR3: TGTGCCAGCGAAACCAGGGGGACAGGTCCTCCAAGCTCCTATAATTCACCCCTCCACTTT. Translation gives CASETRGTGPPSSYNSPLHF. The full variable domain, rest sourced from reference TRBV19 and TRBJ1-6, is DGGITQSPKYLFRKEGQNVTLSCEQNLNHDAMYWYRQDPGQGLRLIYYSQIVNDFQKGDIAEGYSVSREKKESFPLTVTSAQKNPTAFYLCASETRGTGPPSSYNSPLHFGNGTRLTVT.

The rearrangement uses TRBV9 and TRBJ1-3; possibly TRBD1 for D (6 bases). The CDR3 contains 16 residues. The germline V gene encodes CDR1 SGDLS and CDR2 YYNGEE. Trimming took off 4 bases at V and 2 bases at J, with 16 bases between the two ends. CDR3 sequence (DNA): TGTGCCAGCAGCCCTTTTAGGGGGGGAACTGGAAACACCATATATTTT. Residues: CASSPFRGGTGNTIYF.

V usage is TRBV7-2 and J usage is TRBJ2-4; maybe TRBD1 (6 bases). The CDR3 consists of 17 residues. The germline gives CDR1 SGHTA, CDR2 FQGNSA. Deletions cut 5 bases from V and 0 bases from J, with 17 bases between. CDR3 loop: CASSTFGGALAKNIQYF. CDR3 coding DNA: TGTGCCAGCAGCACCTTTGGGGGCGCACTAGCCAAAAACATTCAGTACTTC.

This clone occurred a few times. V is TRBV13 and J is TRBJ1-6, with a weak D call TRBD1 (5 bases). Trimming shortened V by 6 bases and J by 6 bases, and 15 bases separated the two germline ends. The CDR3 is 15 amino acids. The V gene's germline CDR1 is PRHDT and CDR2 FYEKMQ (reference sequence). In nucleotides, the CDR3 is TGTGCCAGCAGGACCAGAGCGGGGGGTAATTCACCCCTCCACTTT. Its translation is CASRTRAGGNSPLHF.

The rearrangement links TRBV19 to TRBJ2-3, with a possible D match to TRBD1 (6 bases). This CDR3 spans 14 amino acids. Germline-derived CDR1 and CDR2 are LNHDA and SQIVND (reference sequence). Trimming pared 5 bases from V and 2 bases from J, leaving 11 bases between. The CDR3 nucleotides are TGTGCCAGTAGTCGACAGGACCACACAGATACGCAGTATTTT. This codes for CASSRQDHTDTQYF. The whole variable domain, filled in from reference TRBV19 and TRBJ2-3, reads DGGITQSPKYLFRKEGQNVTLSCEQNLNHDAMYWYRQDPGQGLRLIYYSQIVNDFQKGDIAEGYSVSREKKESFPLTVTSAQKNPTAFYLCASSRQDHTDTQYFGPGTRLTVL.

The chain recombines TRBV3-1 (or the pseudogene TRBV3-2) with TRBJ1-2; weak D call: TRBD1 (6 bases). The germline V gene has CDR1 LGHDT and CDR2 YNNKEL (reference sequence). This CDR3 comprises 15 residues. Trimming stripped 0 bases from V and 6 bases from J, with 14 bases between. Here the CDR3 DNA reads TGTGCCAGCAGCCAAGATACCAGGGGCCGGAATGGCTACACCTTC. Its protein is CASSQDTRGRNGYTF.

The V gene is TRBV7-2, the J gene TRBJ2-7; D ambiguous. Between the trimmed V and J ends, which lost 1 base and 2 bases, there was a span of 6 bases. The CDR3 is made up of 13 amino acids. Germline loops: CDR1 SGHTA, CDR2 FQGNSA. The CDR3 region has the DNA TGTGCCAGCAGCTTAGTTACTCCCTACGAGCAGTACTTC. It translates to CASSLVTPYEQYF. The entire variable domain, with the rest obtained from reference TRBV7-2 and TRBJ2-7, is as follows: GAGVSQSPSNKVTEKGKDVELRCDPISGHTALYWYRQSLGQGLEFLIYFQGNSAPDKSGLPSDRFSAERTGGSVSTLTIQRTQQEDSAVYLCASSLVTPYEQYFGPGTRLTVT.

DNA for the CDR3: TGTGCCAGCAGGGACAGAAATAGCAATCAGCCCCAGCATTTT. Translating it yields CASRDRNSNQPQHF. The chain links TRBV2 to TRBJ1-5, with D possibly being TRBD1 (6 bases). Per the germline V gene, CDR1 is SNHLY and CDR2 is FYNNEI. There are 14 residues in the CDR3. V lost 6 bases and J lost 0, with 9 bases in between.

This CDR3 reads CASSLVLTGNTEAFF. As DNA, the CDR3 is TGTGCCAGCAGCCTAGTCCTGACAGGGAACACTGAAGCTTTCTTT. The J gene is TRBJ1-1, the V gene TRBV5-4; D is perhaps TRBD1 (6 bases). V was cut by 4 bases and J by 1 base, with 14 bases left in between. This CDR3 is built from 15 residues. The germline gives CDR1 SGHNT, CDR2 YYREEE (reference sequence). The complete variable domain, with remaining parts taken from reference TRBV5-4 and TRBJ1-1, reads ETGVTQSPTHLIKTRGQQVTLRCSSQSGHNTVSWYQQALGQGPQFIFQYYREEENGRGNFPPRFSGLQFPNYSSELNVNALELDDSALYLCASSLVLTGNTEAFFGQGTRLTVV.

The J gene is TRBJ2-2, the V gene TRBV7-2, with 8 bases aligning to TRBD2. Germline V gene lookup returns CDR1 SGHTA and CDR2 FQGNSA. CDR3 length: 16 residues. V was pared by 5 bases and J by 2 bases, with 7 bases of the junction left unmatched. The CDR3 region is CASSQTGGVNTGELFF. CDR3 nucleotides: TGTGCCAGCAGCCAGACCGGGGGGGTAAACACCGGGGAGCTGTTTTTT.

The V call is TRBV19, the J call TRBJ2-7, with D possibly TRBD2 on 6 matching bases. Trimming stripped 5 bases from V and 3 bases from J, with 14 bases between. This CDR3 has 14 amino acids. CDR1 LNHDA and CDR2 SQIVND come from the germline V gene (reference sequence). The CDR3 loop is CASSSRGALYEQYF. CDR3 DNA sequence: TGTGCCAGTAGTTCCCGCGGGGCCCTCTACGAGCAGTACTTC.